The present T cell receptor (beta chain) was sequenced within a study of early stage breast cancer tumors. On the study more broadly: Invasive lobular carcinomas made up about 35% of the 12 ER+/PR+/HER2- tumors.

Assay: immunoSEQ multiplex PCR; the TCRdb copy retains only in-frame clones and omits some. In the table there are about 6,000 clones, roughly four fifths of which are singletons. Points on this clone: Its antigen is unidentified.

Sufficient DNA from normal breast often required 100-300 mg tissue. Study-wide results and caveats: Compared with adjacent normal breast tissue, tumors showed around 2.5-fold greater T cell density and higher clonality. Blood repertoires resembled normal breast more than tumor.

The germline gives CDR1 SGHAT, CDR2 FQNNGV. This CDR3 comprises 16 residues. Trimming at V came to 1 base and at J to 2 bases, leaving 5 bases not matched to a gene. The sequenced sample was normal breast tissue next to the tumor. The V gene is TRBV11-2, the J gene TRBJ1-5; 7 positions match TRBD1. This TCR was sampled from a person aged 65-85 years with breast cancer. CDR3 in DNA: TGTGCCAGCAGCTTAGCGGGGCAGGGGGGCAATCAGCCCCAGCATTTT. Translation: CASSLAGQGGNQPQHF.